These 25 T cell receptor beta chains were sequenced from one sample in a study of shared clonotypes between healthy human individuals. TCRdb's copy holds only in-frame clones and misses some; the assay was immunoSEQ multiplex PCR. The sample has 2 million to 2.5 million clones, roughly 90% seen once. The sequenced sample was naive CD4+ T cells from PBMCs. The subset: CD45RA+ positively selected. The receptor source for this set is a man younger than 35 in good health. Some clones in this sample may be carry-over from other donors' samples.

The chain couples TRBV6-1 to TRBJ2-7; a possible D gene is TRBD1 (6 bases). This CDR3 region has 16 residues. V was pared by 3 bases and J by 4 bases, with 19 bases between. Germline CDR1 MNHNS, CDR2 SASEGT. CDR3 loop: CASSEWWAGAPYEQYF. CDR3 nucleotides: TGTGCCAGCAGTGAGTGGTGGGCAGGGGCTCCTTACGAGCAGTACTTC.

The rearrangement joins TRBV7-9 to TRBJ1-4; 9 bases are a match to TRBD1. Germline CDR1 reads SEHNR; CDR2 reads FQNEAQ (reference sequence). The CDR3 sequence is 16 residues long. V shed 1 base and J 10 bases; nucleotides not matched to a gene: 10. This CDR3 is CASSLVLGTGIVKLFF. CDR3 sequence (DNA): TGTGCCAGCAGCTTAGTGCTCGGGACAGGGATAGTAAAACTGTTTTTT.

This rearrangement joins TRBV19 to TRBJ2-3; TRBD2 matches 8 bases. Per the germline V gene, CDR1 is LNHDA and CDR2 is SQIVND (reference sequence). CDR3 length: 15 residues. V was pared by 9 bases and J by 5 bases, with 13 bases of the junction left unmatched. The CDR3 reads CASSDPAGVKDTQYF. CDR3 nucleotide sequence: TGTGCCAGCAGCGACCCAGCGGGAGTCAAAGATACGCAGTATTTT.

The rearrangement links TRBV7-2 to TRBJ1-4; 9 nucleotides match TRBD1. Germline CDR1 reads SGHTA; CDR2 reads FQGNSA. The CDR3 has 15 amino acids. The ends lost 4 bases at V and 8 bases at J; junction bases unmatched: 8. The CDR3 here is CASSSNRGPNEKLFF. The CDR3 DNA reads TGTGCCAGCAGCTCGAACAGGGGGCCCAACGAAAAACTGTTTTTT.

The chain carries TRBV6-6 and TRBJ2-2; 10 positions agree with TRBD1. Germline V gene data show CDR1 as MNHNY and CDR2 as SVGAGI (reference sequence). The CDR3 is 15 residues long. J lost 5 bases, V lost 5 bases, and 5 bases had no gene match. The CDR3 DNA reads as TGTGCCAGCAGTCAGGGGACAGGGGTTACCGGGGAGCTGTTTTTT. As protein: CASSQGTGVTGELFF.

The DNA for the CDR3 is TGCAGTCTGGGGGGGACCGGGGAGCTGTTTTTT. As protein: CSLGGTGELFF. The J gene is TRBJ2-2, the V gene TRBV20-1; TRBD2 matches 7 bases. V was clipped by 8 bases and J by 5 bases; unmatched bases: 2. CDR3 length: 11 residues. The germline V gene encodes CDR1 DFQATT and CDR2 SNEGSKA (reference sequence).

This chain connects TRBV2 to TRBJ1-3, with no clear D. CDR3 size: 14 residues. V lost 8 bases and J lost 0, with 11 bases in between. Per germline, CDR1 SNHLY and CDR2 FYNNEI. The CDR3 coding sequence is TGTGCCAGCGGGCCCCGCCACTCTGGAAACACCATATATTTT. It yields the protein CASGPRHSGNTIYF.

V is TRBV28 and J is TRBJ1-5; D might be TRBD1 (5 bases). The CDR3 is 16 residues long. Trimming took 2 bases from V and 4 from J, leaving 15 bases between them. Germline V lookup: CDR1 MDHEN, CDR2 SYDVKM. The CDR3 DNA follows: TGTGCCAGCAGTTTAGTGAACAGGCGTCGGAATCAGCCCCAGCATTTT. Encoded protein: CASSLVNRRRNQPQHF.

This clone was seen once. V and J are TRBV7-9 and TRBJ2-2, with 11 positions matching TRBD2. V was clipped by 2 bases and J by 0 bases; unmatched bases: 2. CDR1 and CDR2 (germline): SEHNR, FQNEAQ (reference sequence). CDR3 length: 17 amino acids. In nucleotides, the CDR3 is TGTGCCAGCAGCTTAACTAGCGGGGGAACGAACACCGGGGAGCTGTTTTTT. Translation gives CASSLTSGGTNTGELFF. Full variable domain (missing parts from reference TRBV7-9 and TRBJ2-2): DTGVSQNPRHKITKRGQNVTFRCDPISEHNRLYWYRQTLGQGPEFLTYFQNEAQLEKSRLLSDRFSAERPKGSFSTLEIQRTEQGDSAMYLCASSLTSGGTNTGELFFGEGSRLTVL.

The rearrangement joins TRBV6-1 to TRBJ1-5; D may be TRBD1 (6 bases). The CDR3 contains 12 residues. V was trimmed by 8 bases and J by 6 bases, leaving 11 bases between them. Germline V CDR1 and CDR2: MNHNS, SASEGT. The CDR3 spells CASQGQAQPQHF. The DNA of the CDR3 is TGTGCCAGCCAGGGGCAGGCTCAGCCCCAGCATTTT.

The chain combines TRBV4-1 with TRBJ1-5; D possibly corresponds to TRBD1 (5 bases). The ends were cut back, 6 bases at V and 7 bases at J, with 16 bases in the middle. CDR3 length equals 14 residues. CDR1 and CDR2 (germline): MGHRA, YSYEKL. CDR3 sequence reads: CASRLGGMSQPQHF. The CDR3 nucleotides read TGCGCCAGCAGGCTCGGGGGGATGAGCCAGCCCCAGCATTTT.

J is TRBJ1-1 and V is TRBV28, with 10 positions matching TRBD1. The CDR3 covers 14 residues. CDR1 is MDHEN and CDR2 is SYDVKM in the germline V gene. J gave up 11 bases and V 6 bases, and 12 bases lay outside the gene matches. The CDR3 DNA follows: TGTGCCAGCAGCCTAAATCCGGGACAGGGGTGGGCTTTCTTT. This sequence encodes CASSLNPGQGWAFF. Using reference TRBV28 and TRBJ1-1 for the parts outside the CDR3, the full variable domain is DVKVTQSSRYLVKRTGEKVFLECVQDMDHENMFWYRQDPGLGLRLIYFSYDVKMKEKGDIPEGYSVSREKKERFSLILESASTNQTSMYLCASSLNPGQGWAFFGQGTRLTVV.

As for this clone: Within the sample, other DNA sequences also encode this same CDR3. The CDR3, as DNA: TGCGCCAGCAGCTTGGAAGGTAGCGGGAGTACAGATACGCAGTATTTT. Its translation is CASSLEGSGSTDTQYF. V is TRBV5-1 and J is TRBJ2-3; TRBD2 matches at 9 bases. Trimming took 0 bases from V and 3 from J; bases not matched to a gene: 5. This CDR3 is built from 16 residues. The germline gives CDR1 SGHRS, CDR2 YFSETQ.

This chain links TRBV28 with TRBJ1-5; tentatively, D is TRBD1 (5 bases). V lost 4 bases and J lost 7, with 29 bases in between. The germline V gene has CDR1 MDHEN and CDR2 SYDVKM. The CDR3 has 19 amino acids. The CDR3 is CASSSPERPGPTAFQPQHF. In nucleotides, the CDR3 is TGTGCCAGCAGTTCTCCAGAACGGCCGGGACCGACAGCCTTCCAGCCCCAGCATTTT. The whole variable domain, filled in from reference TRBV28 and TRBJ1-5, reads DVKVTQSSRYLVKRTGEKVFLECVQDMDHENMFWYRQDPGLGLRLIYFSYDVKMKEKGDIPEGYSVSREKKERFSLILESASTNQTSMYLCASSSPERPGPTAFQPQHFGDGTRLSIL.

The chain employs TRBV7-2 and TRBJ2-1; no reliable D call. CDR1 and CDR2 (germline): SGHTA, FQGNSA. This CDR3 is built from 15 residues. V was cut by 2 bases and J by 4 bases, with 12 bases left in between. The CDR3 DNA reads TGTGCCAGCAGCTTAAGGAGAGACGGATACAATGAGCAGTTCTTC. It is translated as CASSLRRDGYNEQFF. The full variable domain, rest sourced from reference TRBV7-2 and TRBJ2-1, is GAGVSQSPSNKVTEKGKDVELRCDPISGHTALYWYRQSLGQGLEFLIYFQGNSAPDKSGLPSDRFSAERTGGSVSTLTIQRTQQEDSAVYLCASSLRRDGYNEQFFGPGTRLTVL.

This clone was detected once. V usage is TRBV7-2 and J usage is TRBJ2-5, with D possibly matching TRBD2 (6 bases). In germline, CDR1 is SGHTA, CDR2 FQGNSA. This CDR3 is built from 15 residues. V dropped 5 bases and J dropped 11 bases, with 24 bases sitting between them. The CDR3 DNA follows: TGTGCCAGCAGCACCCCGGGTGGTAGTTCGGGGGAGCAGTACTTC. Its translation is CASSTPGGSSGEQYF.

The CDR3 DNA sequence: TGTGCCATCAGTCTATCGGGGCTTCAAAATACGCAGTATTTT. Encoded protein: CAISLSGLQNTQYF. The chain combines TRBV10-3 with TRBJ2-3; D might be TRBD1 or TRBD2, each matching 5 bases. The CDR3 covers 14 residues. V was shortened by 5 bases and J by 7 bases, with 16 bases between the two germline ends. Germline V CDR1 and CDR2: ENHRY, SYGVKD.

The chain couples TRBV9 to TRBJ2-6; D may be TRBD1 or TRBD2 (5 bases each). In germline, CDR1 is SGDLS, CDR2 YYNGEE. Trimming left V 4 bases short and J 4 bases short, with 9 bases between. The CDR3 has 14 amino acids. The CDR3 region is CASSPGTGANVLTF. The CDR3 region has the DNA TGTGCCAGCAGCCCAGGGACGGGGGCCAACGTCCTGACTTTC.

In this sample, this clone turned up once. V and J are TRBV9 and TRBJ2-2, with a tentative D call TRBD2 (6 bases). Germline CDR1 and CDR2: SGDLS and YYNGEE. V lost 4 bases and J 1 base, leaving 11 bases between the germline ends. CDR3 length equals 15 residues. CDR3: CASSPRDLNTGELFF. The CDR3 nucleotides are TGTGCCAGCAGCCCGCGGGACTTGAACACCGGGGAGCTGTTTTTT.

V is TRBV28 and J is TRBJ2-7, with D tentatively TRBD1 or TRBD2 (6 bases each). V lost 2 bases and J lost 4, with 18 bases in between. The CDR3 extends over 16 amino acids. The germline V gene encodes CDR1 MDHEN and CDR2 SYDVKM. The CDR3 spells CASSLQLGWGAYEQYF. CDR3 coding DNA: TGTGCCAGCAGTTTACAGCTGGGATGGGGGGCTTACGAGCAGTACTTC.

The chain recombines TRBV28 with TRBJ1-2; D gene ambiguous. The CDR3 runs 15 residues. CDR1 is MDHEN and CDR2 is SYDVKM in the germline V gene. V lost 5 bases and J lost 3, with 16 bases in between. The CDR3 loop is CASSGVITEDYGYTF. The CDR3 coding sequence is TGTGCCAGCAGTGGGGTTATAACGGAGGACTATGGCTACACCTTC.

The chain uses TRBV4-2 and TRBJ2-3; 10 bases line up with TRBD2. Germline-derived CDR1 and CDR2 are LGHNA and YNFKEQ. CDR3 length: 17 amino acids. V shed 0 bases, J shed 0 bases, and the junction held 3 bases outside the gene matches. The CDR3 nucleotides read TGTGCCAGCAGCCAAGAGCTAGCGGGAGCTAGCACAGATACGCAGTATTTT. This translates into CASSQELAGASTDTQYF.

On this clone itself: One end of the junction fails to match germline, which may point to a read error. The V and J genes are TRBV5-6 and TRBJ1-1; D remains unclear. There are 12 residues in the CDR3. Germline V gene data show CDR1 as SGHDT and CDR2 as YYEEEE. CDR3 sequence reads: CASTARETARAF. The CDR3, as DNA: TGTGCCAGCACCGCGCGGGAAACAGCACGGGCCTTT.

V and J are TRBV7-3 and TRBJ2-3, with TRBD2 as a possible D gene (6 bases). CDR1 and CDR2 (germline): SGHTA, FQGTGA. The length of the CDR3 is 14 residues. Trimming left V 1 base short and J 8 bases short, with 13 bases between. The CDR3 DNA sequence: TGTGCCAGCAGCTTAAACCGGGAGTTGGGTACGCAGTATTTT. Protein sequence: CASSLNRELGTQYF.

V usage is TRBV4-2 and J usage is TRBJ2-5; a possible D gene is TRBD1 (5 bases). CDR3 length equals 16 residues. Per the germline V gene, CDR1 is LGHNA and CDR2 is YNFKEQ. Deletions cut 0 bases from V and 1 base from J, with 12 bases between. As DNA, the CDR3 is TGTGCCAGCAGCCAAGATGTAGGCCAGGGCCAAGAGACCCAGTACTTC. Amino acid sequence: CASSQDVGQGQETQYF.